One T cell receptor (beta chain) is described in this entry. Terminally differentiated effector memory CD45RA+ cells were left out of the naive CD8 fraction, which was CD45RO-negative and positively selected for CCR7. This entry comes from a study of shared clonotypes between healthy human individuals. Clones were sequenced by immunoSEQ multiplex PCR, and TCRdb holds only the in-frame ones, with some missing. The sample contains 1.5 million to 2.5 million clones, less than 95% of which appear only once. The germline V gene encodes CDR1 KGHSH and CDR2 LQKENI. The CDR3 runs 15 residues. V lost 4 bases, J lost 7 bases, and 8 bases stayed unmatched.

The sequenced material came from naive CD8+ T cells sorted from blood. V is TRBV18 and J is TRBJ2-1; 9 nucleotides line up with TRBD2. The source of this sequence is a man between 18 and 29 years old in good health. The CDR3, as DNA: TGTGCCAGCTCACTTCCTAGCGGGAATCGAAATGAGCAGTTCTTC. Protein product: CASSLPSGNRNEQFF.